This T cell receptor (beta chain) was observed in a study of identical twins. Study-wide findings and caveats: Excess sharing by twins proved weaker in beta out-of-frame sequences.

The V end was cut by 1 base, the J end by 4 bases, with 9 bases between. Per the germline V gene, CDR1 is SGHTA and CDR2 is FQGTGA. This CDR3 region has 14 residues. This clonotype showed up just a few times. Its antigen is unidentified. Unique molecular identifiers were in the cDNA, with template-switch universal primer binding. In TCRdb, the 5' RACE reads were re-called with MiXCR into one record per CDR3 protein. The data contain approximately 670,000 distinct CDR3 sequences, 5.5% to 6.5% of them singletons. The rearrangement joins TRBV7-3 to TRBJ2-3; no definite D call. Material: naive T cells sorted from blood. This TCR was sampled from a man between 18 and 29 years old in good health. In nucleotides, the CDR3 is TGTGCCAGCAGCTTAAACCCGAGTGCAGATACGCAGTATTTT. Its translation is CASSLNPSADTQYF.